Included here is one T cell receptor (beta chain) sequence, with context. The antigen is undetermined. This sample stems from a study of cytomegalovirus exposure and HLA in healthy donors. The study, taken as a whole, reports: It was confirmed in vitro that three of the CMV-associated chains were specific for CMV antigens. The investigators catalogued 180 or so TCR beta chains as cytomegalovirus-associated.

Data came from immunoSEQ multiplex PCR; TCRdb stores just in-frame clones and leaves some out. The table has 150,000 to 200,000 clones, about 82% seen once. This CDR3 is built from 16 residues. Germline CDR1 SGHTA, CDR2 FQGTGA. J was trimmed by 3 bases and V by 2 bases; bases with no gene match: 9. The clonotype was recovered from a young woman in good health and CMV-seronegative. The material sequenced was PBMCs. This sequence joins TRBV7-3 and TRBJ2-7, with 8 bases fitting TRBD2. The CDR3, as DNA: TGTGCCAGCAGCTTACGGTTAGCTAGCGGGCTCTACGAGCAGTACTTC. The encoded protein is CASSLRLASGLYEQYF.